The present T cell receptor beta chain was sequenced within a study of cytomegalovirus exposure and HLA in healthy donors. The study, taken as a whole, reports: Reportedly, cytomegalovirus status was diagnosed with high sensitivity and specificity.

Using immunoSEQ multiplex PCR, the repertoire was profiled, and TCRdb retains in-frame clones only, with some absent. This sample has approximately 230,000 clones, with roughly nine tenths found just once. Separate from the approximately 670-subject first cohort, the approximately 120-subject validation cohort was the one that the donors belonged to. This clone occurred a few times. Its antigen is unidentified. The sequenced sample was PBMCs. The sequence derives from a man aged 18 to 30 in good health and CMV-seropositive.

The CDR3 DNA reads as TGTGCCAGCAGTTTGTCTCACTCAGCGCCCACTGAAGCTTTCTTT. It codes for CASSLSHSAPTEAFF. The chain carries TRBV6-6 and TRBJ1-1; D uncertain. The CDR3 is 15 amino acids. Trimming took off 4 bases at V and 4 bases at J, with 16 bases between the two ends. Germline CDR1 and CDR2: MNHNY and SVGAGI (reference sequence).